The rows below give T cell receptor beta chains drawn from one sample of a study of blood T cell repertoires in COVID-19. Here immunoSEQ multiplex PCR was the method, and the copy in TCRdb shows in-frame clones only, minus some. The data contain roughly 100,000 clones, roughly 79% of them singletons. Sequencing input: peripheral blood. These receptors all stem from a man older than 75 with acute or convalescent COVID-19. CDR3s include the opening cysteine and the closing phenylalanine or tryptophan. D genes are given only for firm matches. Clone size is stated in some rows and not others, as once, few, many or a class when expanded.

TRBJ2-1 TRBD2 TRBV28 NA CASSRLAGRYNEQFF TGTGCCAGCAGCCGACTAGCGGGAAGGTACAATGAGCAGTTCTTC
TRBJ2-3 TRBD2 TRBV19 NA CASPTGGGGATDTQYF TGTGCCAGTCCAACCGGGGGCGGGGGGGCCACAGATACGCAGTATTTT
TRBJ2-3 TRBD1 TRBV2 NA CASSEAGQDGTDTQYF TGTGCCAGCAGTGAAGCCGGACAGGACGGAACAGATACGCAGTATTTT
TRBJ1-5 NA TRBV27 NA CASSFALNQPQHF TGTGCCAGCAGTTTTGCCCTAAATCAGCCCCAGCATTTT
TRBJ2-7 TRBD2 TRBV7-2 NA CASRASGGGYEQYF TGTGCCAGCAGGGCGAGCGGGGGGGGTTACGAGCAGTACTTC
TRBJ2-1 TRBD2 TRBV7-6 NA CASSPTSGGPLSQFF TGTGCCAGCAGCCCTACTAGCGGGGGACCTCTTTCCCAGTTCTTC
TRBJ2-1 TRBD2 TRBV19 few CASSIGTSESNEQFF TGTGCCAGTAGTATAGGGACTAGCGAAAGCAATGAGCAGTTCTTC
TRBJ2-3 TRBD2 TRBV4-3 NA CASSTGTSEFTDTQYF TGCGCCAGCAGCACTGGGACTAGCGAATTCACAGATACGCAGTATTTT
TRBJ2-2 TRBD1 TRBV19 once CASSDKGQVFANTGELFF TGTGCCAGTAGCGATAAGGGACAGGTCTTCGCGAACACCGGGGAGCTGTTTTTT
TRBJ2-2 NA TRBV27 once CASSLRAGRLFF TGTGCCAGCAGTTTAAGGGCAGGGCGTCTGTTTTTT
TRBJ1-6 NA TRBV9 NA CASSVEEVGPLHF TGTGCCAGCAGCGTAGAAGAGGTGGGACCCCTCCACTTT
TRBJ2-5 TRBD1 TRBV5-6 NA CASSLWTGDSQETQYF TGTGCCAGCAGCTTGTGGACAGGGGATTCCCAAGAGACCCAGTACTTC
TRBJ2-7 TRBD1 TRBV18 NA CASSPLSGGSRNEQYF TGTGCCAGCTCACCACTATCAGGGGGTTCCAGGAACGAGCAGTACTTC
TRBJ2-2 TRBD2 TRBV5-1 NA CASSLGNSGRHSGELFF TGCGCCAGCAGCTTGGGAAATAGCGGGAGGCATTCCGGGGAGCTGTTTTTT
TRBJ2-2 TRBD2 TRBV5-1 NA CASSLLAGVDTGELFF TGCGCCAGCAGCCTACTAGCGGGAGTGGACACCGGGGAGCTGTTTTTT
TRBJ2-1 NA TRBV29-1 NA CSVEGQVGYNEQFF TGCAGCGTTGAGGGCCAGGTCGGTTACAATGAGCAGTTCTTC